This is a list of T cell receptor beta chains from one sample in a study of T cell repertoires in cytomegalovirus infection. Their antigens remain unidentified. Using its own MiXCR run on the reads, TCRdb lists one record per CDR3 protein. The sample contains around 230,000 distinct CDR3 sequences, about 38% of which appear only once. The source was CD8+ T cells from cultured PBMCs, collected from culture after CMV antigen stimulation. These receptors came from a human donor in good health (CMV status not recorded). Some clones in this sample may be carry-over from other donors' samples. Each CDR3 is given with its conserved first and last residue. The D gene is left open where the match is weak. Size is stated for part of the rows, as once, few or many counts, or as a class when the clone is expanded.

-,-,TRBV4-1,TRBJ2-1,TGCGCCAGCAGCATAGGCCCGAGCTCCTACAATGAGCAGTTCTTC,CASSIGPSSYNEQFF
few,TRBD2,TRBV15,TRBJ2-2,TGTGCCACCAGGGGCGGGAGGACCGAAGGGGAGCTGTTTTTT,CATRGGRTEGELFF
-,TRBD2,TRBV20-1,TRBJ2-7,TGCAGTGCTAGAGCGGCTCGGGGGGGGGCCCTCTCCTACGAGCAGTACTTC,CSARAARGGALSYEQYF
-,TRBD2,TRBV2,TRBJ2-1,TGTGCCAGCAGTGGATCGGCTAGCGGGAGGGGTGGTCGTTTTTCCTACAATGAGCAGTTCTTC,CASSGSASGRGGRFSYNEQFF
-,TRBD1,TRBV6-1,TRBJ2-2,TGTGCCAGCAGACGAGCCGACAGGGGCGTCCGAAGAGTGCTGTTTTTT,CASRRADRGVRRVLFF
-,TRBD1,TRBV29-1,TRBJ2-2,TGCAGCGTTGAAGCACCTTTACAGGGGTCGGCCGGGGAGCTGTTTTTT,CSVEAPLQGSAGELFF
-,TRBD2,TRBV6-1,TRBJ2-1,TGTGCCAGCAGTGAGGGGACTAGCGGGAGGTATCCTTTTGAGCAGTTCTTC,CASSEGTSGRYPFEQFF
many,-,TRBV7-4,TRBJ2-5,TGTGCCAGCACCTCCCGGGCTGGGGGATACCAAGAGACCCAGTACTTC,CASTSRAGGYQETQYF
-,-,TRBV5-8,TRBJ2-3,TGTGCCAGCAGCTTGGCCGGAAGGTACACAGATACGCAGTATTTT,CASSLAGRYTDTQYF
-,-,TRBV20-1,TRBJ2-1,TGCAGTGCTAGTCGGGGCCATTGGGCCAAGAGAGACAACAAGCAGTTCTTC,CSASRGHWAKRDNKQFF
-,TRBD1,TRBV13,TRBJ2-7,TGTGCCAGCAGCTCCAGGGACAGGAACTACGAGCAGTACTTC,CASSSRDRNYEQYF
-,-,TRBV29-1,TRBJ1-2,TGCAGTGTAATCTCAGGGTTGGAGAACTATGGCTACACCTTC,CSVISGLENYGYTF
-,TRBD1,TRBV12-3/TRBV12-4,TRBJ2-1,TGTGCCAGCAGTGACACAGGGGTTGAGGAGCAGTTCTTC,CASSDTGVEEQFF
few,TRBD2,TRBV15,TRBJ2-7,TGTGCCACCAGCCCCGGGGGGACCTACGAGCAGTACTTC,CATSPGGTYEQYF
few,-,TRBV11-2,TRBJ2-7,TGTGCCAGCAGCTTAGAGTGGGGGCGCAACTACGAGCAGTACTTC,CASSLEWGRNYEQYF
many,-,TRBV28,TRBJ2-2,TGTGCCAGCAGTGACTTGGGGGAGTACACCGGGGAGCTGTTTTTT,CASSDLGEYTGELFF
-,TRBD1,TRBV6-1,TRBJ1-2,TGTGCCAGCAGCCCGACAGGGTCCGGGGACTATGGCTACACCTTC,CASSPTGSGDYGYTF
-,-,TRBV6-1,TRBJ2-3,TGTGCCAGCAGTTTGGGACCCGTAGAGGCCCCTAGCACAGATACGCAGTATTTT,CASSLGPVEAPSTDTQYF
-,-,TRBV19,TRBJ1-2,TGTGCCAGTCGACCAAGGGGGTTGGGGTATGGCTACACCTTC,CASRPRGLGYGYTF
-,-,TRBV11-2,TRBJ2-1,TGTGCCAGCAGCGTTAGGGCACGCGGGATGGTAAATGAGCAGTTCTTC,CASSVRARGMVNEQFF
-,TRBD1,TRBV6-6,TRBJ2-1,TGTGCCAGCAGTCTATATAGGACAGGGGGCGCCCACAATGAGCAGTTCTTC,CASSLYRTGGAHNEQFF
-,-,TRBV9,TRBJ2-5,TGTGCCAGCAGCGTAGCGGCGGGGACCCAAGAGACCCAGTACTTC,CASSVAAGTQETQYF
-,TRBD1,TRBV7-6,TRBJ1-2,TGTGCCAGCAGCCAAAGGGACAGGGAATTAGGATATGGCTACACCTTC,CASSQRDRELGYGYTF
-,TRBD1,TRBV7-6,TRBJ1-2,TGTGCCAGCAGCGGGGGACAGGGGAACTATGGCTACACCTTC,CASSGGQGNYGYTF
few,-,TRBV19,TRBJ2-6,TGTGCCAGTAGTGTGGACAGCGGCTCTGGGGCCAACGTCCTGACTTTC,CASSVDSGSGANVLTF
once,-,TRBV19,TRBJ1-1,TGTGCCAGTGAGGACAGTATGAACACTGAAGCTTTCTTT,CASEDSMNTEAFF